The sequence of this T cell receptor (beta chain) was determined in a study of T cell responses to AZD1222 COVID-19 vaccine. For this clone: Its matching antigen is unknown.

Study observations and caveats: Females outnumbered males among donors, who were mostly white British; clonal diversity was possibly underestimated. When two AZD1222 doses had been given, Spike-specific TCR breadth and depth rose. Every sample of the repertoires postdated the peak T cell response. Among AZD1222 vaccinees, only six or seven were seropositive at baseline.

TCRdb's copy holds only in-frame clones and misses some; the assay was immunoSEQ multiplex PCR. Among about 60,000 clones listed, more than 80% were seen once. The receptor was isolated from an adult in good health. The sequencing here drew on peripheral blood, taken on day 0 of MenACWY control vaccination.

CDR3 coding DNA: TGTGCCAGCTCACTTTTGGCGGGAGTTTACACCGGGGAGCTGTTTTTT. Encoded protein: CASSLLAGVYTGELFF. V is TRBV18 and J is TRBJ2-2; 7 bases fit TRBD2. This CDR3 contains 16 residues. Germline CDR1 and CDR2: KGHSH and LQKENI. V lost 4 bases, J lost 3 bases, and 8 bases stayed unmatched.